The rows below give T cell receptor beta chains drawn from one sample of a study of preoperative IRX-2 immunotherapy in early breast cancer. Repertoires were generated with immunoSEQ multiplex PCR, while TCRdb's copy carries only in-frame clones and drops some. The repertoire holds more than 50,000 clones, 94% seen once, with roughly 1.5% in the top ten. The sample was taken from a patient treated with IRX-2 immunotherapy. The source is a human donor with breast cancer. CDR3s include the opening cysteine and the closing phenylalanine or tryptophan. Fields, in order: D gene, J gene, V gene, clone size, CDR3 DNA, CDR3 protein. D genes are given only for firm matches. Rows give clone size only sometimes, using once, few, many, or a class for an expanded clone.

>TRBD1|TRBJ2-7|TRBV7-6|NA
TGTGCCAGCAGCCCCATATGGGGGGACAGGGAGTCCTACGAGCAGTACTTC
CASSPIWGDRESYEQYF
>NA|TRBJ1-3|TRBV18|NA
TGTGCCAGCTCACCACTTGTACCAGAATCTGGAAACACCATATATTTT
CASSPLVPESGNTIYF
>NA|TRBJ2-3|TRBV15|NA
TGTGCCACCAGCGGGGGATGGGACAGCACAGATACGCAGTATTTT
CATSGGWDSTDTQYF
>NA|TRBJ1-4|TRBV30|NA
TGTGCCTGGAGTGTAATGCATGGGACTAATGAAAAACTGTTTTTT
CAWSVMHGTNEKLFF
>NA|TRBJ2-2|TRBV9|NA
TGTGCCAGCAGCGTATTGGGGTCGGGCACCGGGGAGCTGTTTTTT
CASSVLGSGTGELFF
>NA|TRBJ2-7|TRBV2|NA
TGTGCCAGCAGTCCCGGGACGCCGGACGAGCAGTACTTC
CASSPGTPDEQYF
>NA|TRBJ2-3|TRBV25-1|NA
TGTGCCAGCAGTGACCCCCGGGACCCCTTCGCGCAGTATTTT
CASSDPRDPFAQYF
>NA|TRBJ1-2|TRBV28|NA
TGTGCCAGCAGTGTCGATCTTCCAGGATTGCGCGGCTACACCTTC
CASSVDLPGLRGYTF
>NA|TRBJ2-5|TRBV5-4|NA
TGTGCCAGCAGCTTGCAAGAGACCCAGTACTTC
CASSLQETQYF
>NA|TRBJ2-1|TRBV28|NA
TGTGCCAGCGGCTTTCTGGGGAATGAGCAGTTCTTC
CASGFLGNEQFF
>NA|TRBJ2-7|TRBV7-2|NA
TGTGCCAGCAGCTTAGTCGGAGGGGACGAGCAGTACTTC
CASSLVGGDEQYF
>TRBD1|TRBJ2-7|TRBV27|NA
TGTGCCAGCACCTCCGGACAGGGAACCCGCGAGCAGTACTTC
CASTSGQGTREQYF
>NA|TRBJ1-4|TRBV6-6|NA
TGTGCCAGCAGTCCCGGGAATAATGAAAAACTGTTTTTT
CASSPGNNEKLFF
>TRBD1|TRBJ1-1|TRBV30|NA
TGTGCCTGGAGGCAGGGGGCTGAAGCTTTCTTT
CAWRQGAEAFF
>TRBD2|TRBJ2-5|TRBV29-1|NA
TGCAGCGTTGATGGGACTAGCGGGGGGAAGCCTTGGGAGACCCAGTACTTC
CSVDGTSGGKPWETQYF
>NA|TRBJ2-5|TRBV5-1|NA
TGCGCCAGCAGCTTGCAAAGACCAGGGGGGGGCCAAGAGACCCAGTACTTC
CASSLQRPGGGQETQYF
>NA|TRBJ1-1|TRBV11-2|NA
TGTGCCAGCAGCCCCCGGACCTCCAGGGATAACACTGAAGCTTTCTTT
CASSPRTSRDNTEAFF
>NA|TRBJ1-1|TRBV7-8|NA
TGTGCCAGCAGCCCGGACGTACAAAGGGAAGCTTTCTTT
CASSPDVQREAFF
>NA|TRBJ2-5|TRBV4-1|NA
TGCGCCAGCAGCCATTACTCTGGGGTCATGGAGACCCAGTACTTC
CASSHYSGVMETQYF
>NA|TRBJ1-1|TRBV5-1|NA
TGCGCCAGCAGCTTGGGGGGGAACACTGAAGCTTTCTTT
CASSLGGNTEAFF
>TRBD1|TRBJ2-2|TRBV6-6|NA
TGTGCCAACCGACAGGGGCGCAACACCGGGGAGCTGTTTTTT
CANRQGRNTGELFF
>NA|TRBJ2-5|TRBV5-1|NA
TGCGCCAGCAGTTTACAGACCCAAGAGACCCAGTACTTC
CASSLQTQETQYF
>TRBD2|TRBJ2-3|TRBV30|NA
TGTGCCTGGAGTGCCGCTAGCGGGAGGACAGATACGCAGTATTTT
CAWSAASGRTDTQYF
>TRBD2|TRBJ2-1|TRBV5-1|NA
TGCGCCAGCACTCCGGTAGCGGGGACCTACAATGAGCAGTTCTTC
CASTPVAGTYNEQFF
>NA|TRBJ1-4|TRBV7-2|NA
TGTGCCAGCAGCCCCGGGGGCGGCGGTGAAAAACTGTTTTTT
CASSPGGGGEKLFF
>TRBD1|TRBJ1-2|TRBV28|NA
TGTGCCAGCAGTCCGTCCGGAGCAGGGGGTGTCTATGGCTACACCTTC
CASSPSGAGGVYGYTF
>NA|TRBJ2-1|TRBV7-9|NA
TGTGCCAGCAGCCCGCCGAGGGGGACATCACAGCATGAGCAGTTCTTC
CASSPPRGTSQHEQFF
>NA|TRBJ2-7|TRBV5-4|NA
TGTGCCAGCAGCTCTAGGGGGATCGAGCAGTACTTC
CASSSRGIEQYF
>NA|TRBJ2-7|TRBV19|NA
TGTGCCAGCTCATCACCGGGGGGACACCCCTCCTACGAGCAGTACTTC
CASSSPGGHPSYEQYF
>NA|TRBJ2-7|TRBV18|once
TGTGCCAGCTCACCGCAGGGATCCTACGAGCAGTACTTC
CASSPQGSYEQYF
>TRBD1|TRBJ1-1|TRBV19|few
TGTGCCAGTGCCGGACAGGGGTTGATGAACACTGAAGCTTTCTTT
CASAGQGLMNTEAFF
>TRBD1|TRBJ2-3|TRBV6-6|NA
TGTGCCAGCACCGCTGAGGGGGCCGGCGGTACGCAGTATTTT
CASTAEGAGGTQYF
>NA|TRBJ2-5|TRBV4-1|NA
TGCGCCAGCAGCCAAGTAAGTGGAGAGACCCAGTACTTC
CASSQVSGETQYF
>NA|TRBJ1-1|TRBV30|NA
TGTGCCTGGAGCTTCAATTGGGTCAGTGAAGCTTTCTTT
CAWSFNWVSEAFF
>TRBD2|TRBJ2-5|TRBV5-1|NA
TGCGCCAGCAGCTTGGGGACTAGCGGAGAGACCCAGTACTTC
CASSLGTSGETQYF
>TRBD2|TRBJ2-1|TRBV2|NA
TGTGCCAGCAGGCGACTAGCGGGAGCTTACAATGAGCAGTTCTTC
CASRRLAGAYNEQFF
>NA|TRBJ1-3|TRBV6-5|NA
TGTGCCAGCAGTTACAAGTCCCGCACTGGAAACACCATATATTTT
CASSYKSRTGNTIYF
>NA|TRBJ2-3|TRBV27|NA
TGTGCCAGCAGTTCCTACGGCACAGATACGCAGTATTTT
CASSSYGTDTQYF
>TRBD2|TRBJ2-5|TRBV6-6|once
TGTGCCAGCAAACTAGCGGGACGAGAGACCCAGTACTTC
CASKLAGRETQYF
>NA|TRBJ1-6|TRBV30|NA
TGTGCCTGGAGTAGCCCAGGGACCTCCTATAATTCACCCCTCCACTTT
CAWSSPGTSYNSPLHF
>TRBD2|TRBJ2-1|TRBV11-3|NA
TGTGCCAGCAGCTCTTCACTAGCGGGAGTTTTCAATGAGCAGTTCTTC
CASSSSLAGVFNEQFF
>NA|TRBJ1-5|TRBV6-5|NA
TGTGCCAGCAGAAGTAAGGGAGGGGGACAGCCCCAGCATTTT
CASRSKGGGQPQHF
>TRBD2|TRBJ2-7|TRBV9|NA
TGTGCCAGCAGCCTCCAGCCGGTAGCGGGGTACTACGAGCAGTACTTC
CASSLQPVAGYYEQYF
>NA|TRBJ1-2|TRBV9|NA
TGTGCCAGCAGTCCCAGGGGTGACGGGGAAGCGGCTGGCTACACCTTC
CASSPRGDGEAAGYTF
>NA|TRBJ2-5|TRBV5-4|once
TGTGCCAGCAGCCCGGAACAGGGCGTGCGGACCCAGTACTTC
CASSPEQGVRTQYF
>TRBD1|TRBJ2-3|TRBV5-1|once
TGCGCCAGCAGCGACGCCGGGACAGGGGGCCCAGATACGCAGTATTTT
CASSDAGTGGPDTQYF
>NA|TRBJ1-2|TRBV5-1|NA
TGCGCCAGCAGCTTGGGGGCATATGGCTACACCTTC
CASSLGAYGYTF
>TRBD1|TRBJ2-7|TRBV25-1|NA
TGTGCCAGCAGGCGGACAGGGGCCTACGAGCAGTACTTC
CASRRTGAYEQYF
>TRBD1|TRBJ1-6|TRBV28|NA
TGTGCCAGCAGTTTATGGGGACAGGGGGCCGATTCGGGGTCACCCCTCCACTTT
CASSLWGQGADSGSPLHF
>NA|TRBJ2-5|TRBV29-1|NA
TGCAGCGTTCAGGAAGGGAATCAAGAGACCCAGTACTTC
CSVQEGNQETQYF
>NA|TRBJ1-5|TRBV28|NA
TGTGCCAGCAGTTTAGGGCTTAGCAATCAGCCCCAGCATTTT
CASSLGLSNQPQHF
>NA|TRBJ1-1|TRBV2|NA
TGTGCCAGCAGTGGGTCCCGGGGGACTGAAGCTTTCTTT
CASSGSRGTEAFF
>NA|TRBJ1-5|TRBV6-5|once
TGTGCCAGCAGTTACTCGGTGGGTGTCAATCAGCCCCAGCATTTT
CASSYSVGVNQPQHF
>NA|TRBJ1-1|TRBV2|NA
TGTGCCAGCAGCGTTACAGGGTGGAACACTGAAGCTTTCTTT
CASSVTGWNTEAFF